One and the same sample provided the 15 T cell receptor beta chains below, sequenced in a study of shared clonotypes between healthy human individuals. Data came from immunoSEQ multiplex PCR; TCRdb stores just in-frame clones and leaves some out. Altogether 2 million or so clones are present, approximately 95% being singletons, with the ten largest covering 0.1% to 0.15%. Sequenced input: naive CD4+ T cells sorted from blood. Sample subset: CD45RA+ positively selected. These receptors were taken from a man aged 18 to 30 in good health.

The chain is built from TRBV6-5 and TRBJ2-1, with 9 nucleotides matching TRBD2. This CDR3 region has 15 residues. V gave up 7 bases and J gave up 4 bases; unmatched junction bases: 8. The germline V gene encodes CDR1 MNHEY and CDR2 SVGAGI. CDR3 in amino acids: CASNRAGGGYNEQFF. DNA of the CDR3: TGTGCCAGCAACCGAGCGGGGGGCGGATACAATGAGCAGTTCTTC.

As concerns this clone: The sample carries other DNA sequences with the same CDR3. J is TRBJ2-2 and V is TRBV5-1; D remains unclear. Trimming left V 0 bases short and J 0 bases short, with 3 bases between. Germline V gene lookup returns CDR1 SGHRS and CDR2 YFSETQ. This CDR3 spans 14 amino acids. The CDR3 protein is CASSLGANTGELFF. In DNA form, the CDR3 reads TGCGCCAGCAGCTTGGGAGCGAACACCGGGGAGCTGTTTTTT.

The rearrangement joins TRBV19 to TRBJ2-7; 9 bases line up with TRBD2. V was clipped by 3 bases and J by 5 bases; unmatched bases: 11. The CDR3 length is 16 residues. Germline CDR1 reads LNHDA; CDR2 reads SQIVND (reference sequence). The CDR3 DNA follows: TGTGCCAGTAGTATGTTAGCGGGGGATAGTGGAAACGAGCAGTACTTC. It yields the protein CASSMLAGDSGNEQYF.

For the CDR3, the DNA is TGTGCCAGCAGGGCCGGGACTAGCGGGGGTGGGCCTTACGAGCAGTACTTC. This translates into CASRAGTSGGGPYEQYF. The chain carries TRBV2 and TRBJ2-7; 14 bases are a match to TRBD2. Germline assignment: CDR1 SNHLY and CDR2 FYNNEI. The CDR3 has 17 amino acids. J was trimmed by 4 bases and V by 6 bases; bases with no gene match: 11.

The chain carries TRBV14 and TRBJ2-1; 15 bases fit TRBD2. Germline CDR1 is SGHDN and CDR2 is FVKESK. The V gene end was trimmed by 4 bases and the J gene end by 0 bases; junction bases not matched to a gene: 4. The CDR3 length is 18 residues. The CDR3: CASSPWTSGGASYNEQFF. As DNA, the CDR3 is TGTGCCAGCAGCCCTTGGACTAGCGGGGGGGCCTCCTACAATGAGCAGTTCTTC.

The chain employs TRBV25-1 and TRBJ1-3, with 8 bases fitting TRBD1. Trimming cost V 4 bases and J 0 bases; bases outside gene matches: 2. Germline V CDR1 and CDR2: MGHDK, SYGVNS. This CDR3 region has 15 residues. CDR3 bases: TGTGCCAGCAGTGTTACAGGGGGCTCTGGAAACACCATATATTTT. It encodes CASSVTGGSGNTIYF.

The chain recombines TRBV18 with TRBJ2-7, with D tentatively TRBD2 (5 bases). Trimming stripped 2 bases from V and 6 bases from J, with 11 bases between. Per the germline V gene, CDR1 is KGHSH and CDR2 is LQKENI. The CDR3 totals 13 residues. The CDR3 DNA follows: TGTGCCAGCTCACCAAACGGACTTCTCGAGCAGTACTTC. The encoded protein is CASSPNGLLEQYF.

The chain carries TRBV18 and TRBJ1-5, with D possibly being TRBD1 (6 bases). Germline V gene lookup returns CDR1 KGHSH and CDR2 LQKENI. V shed 4 bases and J shed 0 bases, with 10 bases lying between them. The CDR3 has 15 amino acids. CDR3 DNA sequence: TGTGCCAGCTCACAATCGGGGGCTAGCAATCAGCCCCAGCATTTT. Encoded protein: CASSQSGASNQPQHF.

The chain has TRBV5-1 and TRBJ2-7, with D tentatively TRBD1 (5 bases). Germline V gene data show CDR1 as SGHRS and CDR2 as YFSETQ. V was trimmed by 0 bases and J by 1 base, leaving 11 bases between them. CDR3 length equals 15 residues. The CDR3 DNA reads as TGCGCCAGCAGCTTGGCAGACAGTAGGTCCTACGAGCAGTACTTC. This translates into CASSLADSRSYEQYF.

This rearrangement joins TRBV5-6 to TRBJ1-1, with TRBD1 matching 9 bases. The germline V gene has CDR1 SGHDT and CDR2 YYEEEE. Germline trimming cut 0 bases from V and 8 bases from J; bases unmatched to any gene: 5. The CDR3 is 14 residues long. The CDR3 DNA follows: TGTGCCAGCAGCTTGGCCGGACAGGGGAGGGAAGCTTTCTTT. Protein: CASSLAGQGREAFF.

Remarks on this clone: This same CDR3 is encoded by further DNA sequences in the sample. The chain carries TRBV18 and TRBJ2-7; D unresolved. The CDR3 is made up of 13 amino acids. Germline CDR1 is KGHSH and CDR2 is LQKENI. V dropped 0 bases and J dropped 7 bases, with 10 bases sitting between them. The CDR3 bases are TGTGCCAGCTCACCACCGGGTACGGCAGAGCAGTACTTC. Translating gives CASSPPGTAEQYF.

About this clone itself: A much bigger clone sits one base away, suggesting this may be a read error. Other DNA sequences from this sample encode an identical CDR3 as well. The chain combines TRBV5-1 with TRBJ2-7; D may correspond to TRBD1 or TRBD2 (5 bases each). CDR3 length: 15 amino acids. The germline CDR1 and CDR2 sequences are SGHRS and YFSETQ. V lost 0 bases to trimming and J lost 5 bases, with 15 bases between them. In DNA form, the CDR3 reads TGCGCCAGCAGCTTGGCCCCGGGGCAGATAAACGAGCAGTACTTC. Its translation is CASSLAPGQINEQYF. The full variable domain, its missing parts supplied by reference TRBV5-1 and TRBJ2-7, is KAGVTQTPRYLIKTRGQQVTLSCSPISGHRSVSWYQQTPGQGLQFLFEYFSETQRNKGNFPGRFSGRQFSNSRSEMNVSTLELGDSALYLCASSLAPGQINEQYFGPGTRLTVT.

The rearrangement joins TRBV23-1 to TRBJ1-5; perhaps TRBD1 as D (6 bases). TRBV23-1 is filed as an ORF, its function uncertain. The CDR3 spans 15 residues. Trimming shortened V by 2 bases and J by 4 bases, and 12 bases separated the two germline ends. The DNA of the CDR3 is TGCGCCAGCAGTCAAGGGGGGGCCCAAAATCAGCCCCAGCATTTT. It encodes CASSQGGAQNQPQHF.

The V and J genes are TRBV6-6 and TRBJ1-6, with no clear D. The CDR3 contains 15 residues. V lost 7 bases and J lost 9, with 19 bases in between. The germline gives CDR1 MNHNY, CDR2 SVGAGI (reference sequence). The chain's CDR3 is CASNLDGQKGSPLHF. CDR3 nucleotides: TGTGCCAGCAACCTGGACGGCCAAAAGGGTTCACCCCTCCACTTT.

Ten or more counts support this clone. Other nucleotide sequences from this sample produce the same CDR3. The J gene is TRBJ1-6, the V gene TRBV5-6; D unresolved. The CDR3 is 15 residues long. Germline V CDR1 and CDR2: SGHDT, YYEEEE. Trimming left V 1 base short and J 0 bases short, with 5 bases between. In nucleotides, the CDR3 is TGTGCCAGCAGCTTGCGGGGCTCCTATAATTCACCCCTCCACTTT. Translating it yields CASSLRGSYNSPLHF.